The sequence of this T cell receptor beta chain was determined in a study of blood T cell repertoires in COVID-19. Study summary: Samples came from the United States, Italy and Spain, spanning acute and convalescent COVID-19. PBMCs, B-cell-depleted T cells, or T cells provided the cDNA or gDNA that made up the material.

This CDR3 region has 14 residues. Germline V gives CDR1 SGDLS, CDR2 YYNGEE. Trimming removed 0 bases from V and 6 bases from J; junction bases left unmatched: 3. Method: immunoSEQ multiplex PCR; TCRdb's copy keeps in-frame clones and lacks some. The table lists 650,000 to 800,000 clones, about nine tenths of them singletons. What was sequenced was peripheral blood. This receptor was identified in a woman between 18 and 30 years old with acute or convalescent COVID-19. The J gene is TRBJ1-3, the V gene TRBV9, with 7 nucleotides matching TRBD1. CDR3 nucleotides: TGTGCCAGCAGCGTAGGACAGGGAGCAAACACCATATATTTT. This sequence encodes CASSVGQGANTIYF.